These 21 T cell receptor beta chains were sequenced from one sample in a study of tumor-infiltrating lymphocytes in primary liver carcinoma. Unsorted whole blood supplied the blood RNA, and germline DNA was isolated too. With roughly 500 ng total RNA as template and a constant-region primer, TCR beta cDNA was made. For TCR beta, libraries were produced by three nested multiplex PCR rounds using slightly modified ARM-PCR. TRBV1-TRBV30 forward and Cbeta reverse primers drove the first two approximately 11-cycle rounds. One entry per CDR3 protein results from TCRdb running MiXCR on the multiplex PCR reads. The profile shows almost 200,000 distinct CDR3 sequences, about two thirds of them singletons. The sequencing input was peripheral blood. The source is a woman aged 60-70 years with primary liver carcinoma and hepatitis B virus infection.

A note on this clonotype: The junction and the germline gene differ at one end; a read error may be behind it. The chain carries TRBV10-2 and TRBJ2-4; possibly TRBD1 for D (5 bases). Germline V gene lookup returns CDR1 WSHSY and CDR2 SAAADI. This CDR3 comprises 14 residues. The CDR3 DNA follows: TGCGCCAGCAGTGAGTCAAGGGGATGGAACATTCAGAACTTT. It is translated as CASSESRGWNIQNF.

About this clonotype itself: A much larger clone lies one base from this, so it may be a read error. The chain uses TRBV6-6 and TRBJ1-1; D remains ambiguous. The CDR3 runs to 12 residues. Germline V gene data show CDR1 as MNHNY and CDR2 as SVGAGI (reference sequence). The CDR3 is CVSSYGDTEAFF. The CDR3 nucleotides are TGTGTCAGCAGTTACGGGGATACTGAAGCTTTCTTT.

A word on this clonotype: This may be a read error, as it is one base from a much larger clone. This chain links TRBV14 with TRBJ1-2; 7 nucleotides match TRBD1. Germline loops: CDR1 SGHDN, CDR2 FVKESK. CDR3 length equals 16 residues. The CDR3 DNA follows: TGTGCCATCAGCCAAGAACGACAGGGCCTTGTCGATGGCTACACCTTC. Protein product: CAISQERQGLVDGYTF.

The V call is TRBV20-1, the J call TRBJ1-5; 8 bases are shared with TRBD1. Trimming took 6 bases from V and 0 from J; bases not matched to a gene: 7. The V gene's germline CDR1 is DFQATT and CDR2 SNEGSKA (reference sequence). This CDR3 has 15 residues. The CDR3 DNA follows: TGCAGTGCGCGGACAGGGCGCGATAGCAATCAGCCCCAGCATTTT. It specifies CSARTGRDSNQPQHF.

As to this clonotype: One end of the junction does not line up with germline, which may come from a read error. CDR3 DNA sequence: TGTACCAGCAGCTTAGGACCAGCGACACTCTCCACAGATACGCAGTATTTT. Encoded protein: CTSSLGPATLSTDTQYF. The chain joins TRBV11-2 to TRBJ2-3; D remains ambiguous. The CDR3 has 17 residues. Per the germline V gene, CDR1 is SGHAT and CDR2 is FQNNGV.

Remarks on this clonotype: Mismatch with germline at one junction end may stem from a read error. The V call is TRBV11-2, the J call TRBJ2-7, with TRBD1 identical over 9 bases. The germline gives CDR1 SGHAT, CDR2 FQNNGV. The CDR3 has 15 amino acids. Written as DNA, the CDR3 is TGTGCCAGCAGCTTAGAAGAGGGACAGGGCTACGAGCAATACTTC. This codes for CASSLEEGQGYEQYF.

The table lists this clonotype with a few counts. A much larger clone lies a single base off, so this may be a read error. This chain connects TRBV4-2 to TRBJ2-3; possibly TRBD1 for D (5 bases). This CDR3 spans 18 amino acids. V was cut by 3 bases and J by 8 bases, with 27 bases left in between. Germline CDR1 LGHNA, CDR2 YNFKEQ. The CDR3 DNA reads TGTGCCAGCAGCCACCCAATGTCAGGGCTGGTATCCGAGAGTACGCAGTATTTT. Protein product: CASSHPMSGLVSESTQYF.

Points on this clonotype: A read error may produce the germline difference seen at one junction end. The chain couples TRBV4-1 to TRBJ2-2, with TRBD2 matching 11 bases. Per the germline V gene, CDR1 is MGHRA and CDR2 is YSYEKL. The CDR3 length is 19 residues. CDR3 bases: TGCGCCAGCAACCAAGATACGCTGGTAGCGGGAGGGCCCGGCGGTGAGCTGTTTTTT. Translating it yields CASNQDTLVAGGPGGELFF.

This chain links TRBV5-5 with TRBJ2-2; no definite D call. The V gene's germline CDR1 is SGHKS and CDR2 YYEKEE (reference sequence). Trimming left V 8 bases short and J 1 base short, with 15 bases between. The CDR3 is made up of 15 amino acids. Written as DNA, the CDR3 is TGTGCCAGAAGCCCAATGCAGCTGAACACCGGGGAGCTGTTTTTT. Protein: CARSPMQLNTGELFF. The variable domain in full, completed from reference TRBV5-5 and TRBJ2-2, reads DAGVTQSPTHLIKTRGQQVTLRCSPISGHKSVSWYQQVLGQGPQFIFQYYEKEERGRGNFPDRFSARQFPNYSSELNVNALLLGDSALYLCARSPMQLNTGELFFGEGSRLTVL.

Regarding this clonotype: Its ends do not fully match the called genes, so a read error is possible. For the CDR3, the DNA is TGCGCCAGCAGCTTGTCACCGACCGGGACCCACTCCTACAATGAGCGGTTCTTC. Protein product: CASSLSPTGTHSYNERFF. This chain uses TRBV5-1 with TRBJ2-1, with D tentatively TRBD1 or TRBD2 (5 bases each). Germline V gives CDR1 SGHRS, CDR2 YFSETQ. This CDR3 comprises 18 residues. Complete variable domain (other parts from reference TRBV5-1 and TRBJ2-1): KAGVTQTPRYLIKTRGQQVTLSCSPISGHRSVSWYQQTPGQGLQFLFEYFSETQRNKGNFPGRFSGRQFSNSRSEMNVSTLELGDSALYLCASSLSPTGTHSYNERFFGPGTRLTVL.

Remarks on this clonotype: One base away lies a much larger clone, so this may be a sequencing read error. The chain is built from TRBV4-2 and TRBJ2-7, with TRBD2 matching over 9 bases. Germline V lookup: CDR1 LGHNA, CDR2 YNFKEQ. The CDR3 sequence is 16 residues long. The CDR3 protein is CASSQTEAGGSYGQYF. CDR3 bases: TGTGCCAGCAGCCAAACTGAAGCGGGGGGCTCCTACGGGCAGTACTTC.

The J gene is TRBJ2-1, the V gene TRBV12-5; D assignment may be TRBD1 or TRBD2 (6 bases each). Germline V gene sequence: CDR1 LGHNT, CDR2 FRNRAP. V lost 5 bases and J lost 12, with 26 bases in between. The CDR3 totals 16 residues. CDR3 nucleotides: TGTGCTAGTGGTACCTCGGACAGCCCGGGGGAAATGGGGCAGTTCTTC. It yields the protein CASGTSDSPGEMGQFF.

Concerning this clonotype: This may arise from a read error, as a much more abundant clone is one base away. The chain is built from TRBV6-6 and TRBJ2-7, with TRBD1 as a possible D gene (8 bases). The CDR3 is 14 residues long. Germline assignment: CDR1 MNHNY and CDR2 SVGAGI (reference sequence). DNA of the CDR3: TGTGCCAACAGTAAACAGGGGGAGGGTTACGAGCAGTACTTC. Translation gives CANSKQGEGYEQYF.

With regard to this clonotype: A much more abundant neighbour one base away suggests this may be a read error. The CDR3 coding sequence is TGCGCCAGCAGCCAAGGGGTGGGGGTCGAGATCCAGTACTTC. Translated, it gives CASSQGVGVEIQYF. J is TRBJ2-5 and V is TRBV4-1; D tentatively reads TRBD1 or TRBD2 (5 bases each). Germline CDR1 MGHRA, CDR2 YSYEKL. This CDR3 has 14 residues.

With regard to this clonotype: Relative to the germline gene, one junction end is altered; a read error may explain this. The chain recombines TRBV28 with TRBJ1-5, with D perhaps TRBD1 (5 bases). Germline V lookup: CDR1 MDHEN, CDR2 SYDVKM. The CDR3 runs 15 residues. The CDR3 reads CASRPDSTLNQPHHF. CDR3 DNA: TGTGCCAGCAGACCCGACAGTACTCTTAATCAGCCCCACCATTTT.

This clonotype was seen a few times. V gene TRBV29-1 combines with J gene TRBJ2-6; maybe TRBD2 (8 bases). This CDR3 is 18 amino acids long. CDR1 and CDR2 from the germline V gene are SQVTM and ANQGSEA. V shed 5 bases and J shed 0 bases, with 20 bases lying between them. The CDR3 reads CSVHTGGDSYSGANVLTF. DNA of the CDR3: TGCAGCGTTCATACGGGGGGGGACAGTTACTCTGGGGCCAACGTCCTGACTTTC.

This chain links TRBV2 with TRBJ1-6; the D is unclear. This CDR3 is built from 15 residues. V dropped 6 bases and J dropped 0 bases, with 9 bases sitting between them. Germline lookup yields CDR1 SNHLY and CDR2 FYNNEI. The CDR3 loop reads CASRRASSYNSPLHF. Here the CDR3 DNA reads TGTGCCAGCAGGCGGGCAAGCTCCTATAATTCACCCCTCCACTTT.

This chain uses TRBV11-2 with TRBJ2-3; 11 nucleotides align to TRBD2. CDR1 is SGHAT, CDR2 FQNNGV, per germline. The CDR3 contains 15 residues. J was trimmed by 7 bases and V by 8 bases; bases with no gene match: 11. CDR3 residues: CASGPGLAGPHTQYF. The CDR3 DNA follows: TGTGCCAGCGGCCCTGGACTAGCGGGCCCGCATACGCAGTATTTT.

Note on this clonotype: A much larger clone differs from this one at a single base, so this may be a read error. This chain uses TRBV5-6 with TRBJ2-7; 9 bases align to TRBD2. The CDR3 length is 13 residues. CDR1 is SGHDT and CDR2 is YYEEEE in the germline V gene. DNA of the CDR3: TGTGCCAGCAGCCGACTAGCGGTCTACGAGAAGTACTTC. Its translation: CASSRLAVYEKYF.

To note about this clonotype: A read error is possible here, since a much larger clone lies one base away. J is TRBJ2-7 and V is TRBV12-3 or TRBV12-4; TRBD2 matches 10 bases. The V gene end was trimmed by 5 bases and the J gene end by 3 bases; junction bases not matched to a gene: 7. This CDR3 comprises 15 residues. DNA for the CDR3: TGTGCCAGCAGTCCGACTAGCGGGCAGTACTACGAGCAGTACTTC. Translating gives CASSPTSGQYYEQYF.

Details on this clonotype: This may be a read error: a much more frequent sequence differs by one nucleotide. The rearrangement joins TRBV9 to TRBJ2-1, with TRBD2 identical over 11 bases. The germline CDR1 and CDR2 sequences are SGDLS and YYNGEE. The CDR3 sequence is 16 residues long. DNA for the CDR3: TGTGCCAGCAGCGATCTAGCGGGGGGCTCCTGCAATGAGCAGTTCTTC. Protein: CASSDLAGGSCNEQFF.